The 17 T cell receptor beta chains given below trace back to one sample, sequenced in a study of CD8 T cells in ankylosing spondylitis. Regarding the study as a whole: Among TCR beta sequences, a motif of roughly 8 highly homologous variants appeared characteristic of ankylosing spondylitis blood.

Each CDR3 protein is one row after TCRdb ran MiXCR on the 5' RACE reads. The sample yields over 600,000 distinct CDR3 sequences, roughly 20% seen once. Their recognized antigens are unknown. The sequencing sample was made of blood, either unsorted or a sorted T cell fraction (not recorded which). All receptors come from a male donor with ankylosing spondylitis.

V gene TRBV6-1 combines with J gene TRBJ2-5; 12 positions agree with TRBD2. Germline V lookup: CDR1 MNHNS, CDR2 SASEGT. CDR3 length: 17 residues. V shed 4 bases, J shed 3 bases, and the junction held 9 bases outside the gene matches. CDR3 sequence: CASSGLAGGHGKETQYF. The CDR3 DNA follows: TGTGCCAGCAGTGGGCTAGCGGGGGGGCATGGCAAAGAGACCCAGTACTTC.

This clonotype was observed a few times. The V and J genes are TRBV11-3 and TRBJ2-7; D may be TRBD2 (5 bases). The V and J ends lost 3 bases and 6 bases respectively, with 15 bases between them. Germline loops: CDR1 SGHNT, CDR2 YENEEA. CDR3 length: 14 amino acids. CDR3 nucleotides: TGTGCCAGCAGCTTCGGGGTTGAAACTCTCGAGCAGTACTTC. Encoded protein: CASSFGVETLEQYF.

V usage is TRBV30 and J usage is TRBJ1-1; D is uncertain. This CDR3 region has 12 residues. The V end lost 0 bases, the J end lost 0 bases, and 2 bases lay between the germline ends. CDR1 is GTSNPN, CDR2 SVGIG, per germline (reference sequence). The CDR3 sequence: CAWSVVNTEAFF. In DNA, the CDR3 is TGTGCCTGGAGTGTAGTGAACACTGAAGCTTTCTTT.

The sample holds a few counts of this clonotype. The genes are TRBV10-3 and TRBJ2-5, with 7 nucleotides matching TRBD1. From germline, CDR1 is ENHRY and CDR2 SYGVKD. CDR3 length: 14 amino acids. Unmatched junction bases numbered 6, after V lost 7 bases and J lost 1 base. The DNA for the CDR3 is TGTGCCATCAAGGGGGCAGGGTCCCAAGAGACCCAGTACTTC. It specifies CAIKGAGSQETQYF.

This chain connects TRBV7-9 to TRBJ2-7; the D gene is possibly TRBD1 (6 bases). V shed 5 bases and J shed 4 bases, with 18 bases lying between them. CDR1 SEHNR and CDR2 FQNEAQ come from the germline V gene (reference sequence). The CDR3 has 15 amino acids. The CDR3 region has the DNA TGTGCCAGCAGCGGAACACGAACAGGGCGGTACGAGCAGTACTTC. Its protein product is CASSGTRTGRYEQYF.

This clonotype was observed a few times. V gene TRBV6-5 combines with J gene TRBJ1-3, with D possibly TRBD1 on 5 matching bases. The CDR3 totals 15 residues. The V gene's germline CDR1 is MNHEY and CDR2 SVGAGI. Trimming pared 2 bases from V and 0 bases from J, leaving 8 bases between. The CDR3 DNA reads as TGTGCCAGCAGTTACGGGGCAAGCTCTGGAAACACCATATATTTT. Protein sequence: CASSYGASSGNTIYF.

The chain links TRBV7-6 to TRBJ2-3; 9 bases fit TRBD2. With 4 bases clipped from V and 3 bases from J, the junction kept 11 bases outside the gene matches. Germline-derived CDR1 and CDR2 are SGHVS and FNYEAQ. This CDR3 is 17 amino acids long. DNA of the CDR3: TGTGCCAGCAGCTCAGAGGGCGGGGGGGTGAGAACAGATACGCAGTATTTT. Encoded protein: CASSSEGGGVRTDTQYF.

The V call is TRBV5-4, the J call TRBJ2-1; unclear D gene. V dropped 0 bases and J dropped 7 bases, with 11 bases sitting between them. Germline lookup yields CDR1 SGHNT and CDR2 YYREEE (reference sequence). The length of the CDR3 is 14 residues. The CDR3 DNA reads as TGTGCCAGCAGCTTGGATTGGTCTAGGAATGAGCAGTTCTTC. Translation: CASSLDWSRNEQFF.

J is TRBJ1-2 and V is TRBV27, with 9 bases fitting TRBD1. CDR1 is MNHEY and CDR2 is SMNVEV in the germline V gene (reference sequence). The CDR3 is 15 amino acids. Trimming took 6 bases from V and 5 from J; bases not matched to a gene: 10. Here the CDR3 reads CASSQQGARGYGYTF. CDR3 DNA: TGTGCCAGCAGCCAACAGGGGGCGCGAGGGTATGGCTACACCTTC.

The chain combines TRBV3-1 with TRBJ1-2; no firm D call. The V end lost 3 bases, the J end lost 8 bases, and 16 bases lay between the germline ends. Germline V gene data show CDR1 as LGHDT and CDR2 as YNNKEL (reference sequence). The length of the CDR3 is 14 residues. Written as DNA, the CDR3 is TGTGCCAGCAGCCAGGATAGACGAGTGGGAGGCTACACCTTC. Protein product: CASSQDRRVGGYTF. Full variable domain (outside the CDR3, taken from reference TRBV3-1 and TRBJ1-2): DTAVSQTPKYLVTQMGNDKSIKCEQNLGHDTMYWYKQDSKKFLKIMFSYNNKELIINETVPNRFSPKSPDKAHLNLHINSLELGDSAVYFCASSQDRRVGGYTFGSGTRLTVV.

This clonotype has at least ten counts. The chain joins TRBV12-3 or TRBV12-4 to TRBJ1-1; possibly TRBD1 for D (6 bases). The germline V and J ends were trimmed by 7 bases and 4 bases, with 13 bases remaining between them. This CDR3 is 13 amino acids long. CDR3 residues: CASIQQGITEAFF. The CDR3 region has the DNA TGTGCCAGCATCCAACAGGGAATCACTGAAGCTTTCTTT.

This clonotype was detected ten times or more. In DNA form, the CDR3 reads TGTGCCAGCAGCTTCGGACCAGAGCAGTTCTTC. Residues: CASSFGPEQFF. The rearrangement uses TRBV7-9 and TRBJ2-1; D not certain. Germline loops: CDR1 SEHNR, CDR2 FQNEAQ (reference sequence). V lost 3 bases, J lost 10 bases, and 7 bases lay in between. The CDR3 has 11 residues.

The V call is TRBV28, the J call TRBJ2-5, with TRBD2 matching 11 bases. J was trimmed by 5 bases and V by 5 bases; bases with no gene match: 10. Looked up from germline, CDR1 is MDHEN and CDR2 is SYDVKM. The CDR3 has 16 amino acids. CDR3 in amino acids: CASSLSGRAFLETQYF. CDR3 DNA sequence: TGTGCCAGCAGTCTTAGCGGGAGGGCCTTCTTGGAGACCCAGTACTTC.

Comments on this clonotype: The junction departs from germline at one end; a sequencing error may be responsible. The CDR3 loop is CRDGLAGGATNGKLFF. CDR3 coding DNA: TGCAGGGACGGCCTCGCGGGGGGCGCAACTAATGGAAAACTGTTTTTT. The J gene is TRBJ1-4, the V gene TRBV29-1; weak D call: TRBD1 (6 bases). Germline V gene data show CDR1 as SQVTM and CDR2 as ANQGSEA. There are 16 residues in the CDR3.

The chain is built from TRBV29-1 and TRBJ1-2; D not resolved. Germline V lookup: CDR1 SQVTM, CDR2 ANQGSEA. This CDR3 spans 13 amino acids. Trimming took 0 bases from V and 4 from J, leaving 9 bases between them. CDR3 region: CSVEEEGAYGYTF. The CDR3 coding sequence is TGCAGCGTTGAAGAGGAGGGTGCCTATGGCTACACCTTC.

This clonotype came up a few times. The rearrangement uses TRBV15 and TRBJ2-5, with a weak D call TRBD2 (5 bases). V was clipped by 4 bases and J by 5 bases, with 11 bases between them. The CDR3 has 13 amino acids. The germline V gene has CDR1 LNHNV and CDR2 YYDKDF (reference sequence). The CDR3 sequence is CATSTSLVETQYF. The CDR3 DNA reads TGTGCCACCAGCACTAGCCTGGTCGAGACCCAGTACTTC.

The chain couples TRBV20-1 to TRBJ2-7; tentatively, D is TRBD1 or TRBD2 (6 bases each). This CDR3 region has 14 residues. The V end lost 3 bases, the J end lost 4 bases, and 16 bases lay between the germline ends. Germline lookup yields CDR1 DFQATT and CDR2 SNEGSKA (reference sequence). The CDR3 DNA reads TGCAGTGCTAGGGGTACAAGGGGGGCATACGAGCAGTACTTC. This sequence encodes CSARGTRGAYEQYF.